The text below deals with one T cell receptor (beta chain). There are many counts of this clonotype. The target of this receptor is not known. Per-base qualities were not stored, and no clone one base away is much larger. The CDR3 contains 14 residues, cysteine and phenylalanine counted. Of the read, only the CDR3 DNA is kept; its 42 bases are in frame from base 1. V is shortened by 5 bases, J by 10 bases, and the region joining them spans 18 bases. The source of the sample is a study of T cell repertoires in cytomegalovirus infection (dated 2019 in TCRdb). General notes on the study: Because public TCR beta signatures pointed to carriage of CMV infection together with the matching HLA type, the HLA type of each donor mattered for the analysis. General conclusions and limits of the study: Cumulative frequency of public TCR beta family members discriminated carriers of CMV infection plus the relevant HLA type in this cohort and an independent 352-donor cohort. In the ex vivo response, HLA-C-restricted CMV-specific TCR beta clonotypes were dominant, and in two of eight donors the single most frequent clonotype came from this HLA-C-restricted group.

Sequencer: Illumina HiSeq 1500. TCRdb cleaned the public reads at Q25 with fastp, built clones with MiXCR and kept in-frame beta chains. One record per CDR3 amino acid sequence lists the most common genes and DNA. This sample gives 270,000 or so distinct CDR3 sequences in total; approximately 15% of them show up just once. Less than 60% of the sample comes from the top ten. The sequence derives from a human donor in good health (CMV status not recorded). Some clones in this sample may be carry-over from other donors' samples. The specimen was CD8+ T cells from PBMCs. The chain is made from TRBV12-3 or TRBV12-4 and TRBJ2-1, with the D call perhaps TRBD1 or TRBD2, as 5 bases match in each case. The nucleotides read TGTGCCAGCAGTATTTTAGATGGGGGTCAGGAGCAGTTCTTC. This is translated as CASSILDGGQEQFF.